Sequencing of this T cell receptor beta chain was carried out in a study of T-cell memory formation after mild COVID-19. Looking at the study overall: TCR clusters showed largely donor specificity. Whole-study findings and limits: Confirmation was lacking for SARS-CoV-2 specificity of second-wave clones that peaked on day 37.

TCR alpha and TCR beta cDNA libraries carrying sample barcodes and UMIs were produced by 5'RACE using constant-segment primers. One entry per CDR3 protein, called by TCRdb with MiXCR from the 5' RACE reads. The data hold about 400,000 distinct CDR3 sequences, with more than 20% observed a single time. Note on this clonotype: Its antigen remains unidentified.

The ends were cut back, 3 bases at V and 5 bases at J, with 22 bases in the middle. The CDR3 spans 17 residues. The germline CDR1 and CDR2 sequences are LGHDT and YNNKEL (reference sequence). V and J are TRBV3-1 and TRBJ1-1; D is perhaps TRBD1 (6 bases). Source material: PBMCs or a T cell subset sorted from them (not recorded which). The TCR comes from an adult woman who had mild COVID-19 (a few samples of this study predate the infection). Cell type and time point are not known. The CDR3 reads CASSQAGHLLRGTEAFF. CDR3 DNA sequence: TGTGCCAGCAGCCAGGCGGGACACCTCCTTAGGGGGACTGAAGCTTTCTTT.